The entry below gives a single T cell receptor (beta chain) sequence along with its context. Germline-derived CDR1 and CDR2 are WNHNN and SYGVQD (reference sequence). J gave up 6 bases and V 9 bases, and 16 bases lay outside the gene matches. This CDR3 contains 15 residues. Each CDR3 protein is one row after TCRdb ran MiXCR on the 5' RACE reads. The profile shows 520,000 or so distinct CDR3 sequences, less than 25% of them singletons. This entry comes from a study of identical twins. These data also featured in a second study, about T cells expressing NK-cell markers.

The sequenced sample consisted of CD4+ T cells sorted from blood. The rearrangement links TRBV10-1 to TRBJ1-2; 7 nucleotides agree with TRBD1. This receptor was taken from a woman aged 18-29 years in good health. This CDR3 reads CARGPPGQLFHGYTF. Here the CDR3 DNA reads TGCGCCAGAGGTCCTCCGGGACAGCTCTTTCATGGCTACACCTTC.